This is a list of T cell receptor beta chains from one sample in a study of cytomegalovirus exposure and HLA in healthy donors. Data came from immunoSEQ multiplex PCR; TCRdb stores just in-frame clones and leaves some out. The top ten hold under 6% of the sample, which has 100,000 to 150,000 clones, over 75% seen once. The sequencing sample was made of PBMCs. The receptors derive from a man younger than 45 in good health and CMV-seronegative. Both conserved end residues are part of each CDR3. The D gene is left open where the match is weak. Size is stated for part of the rows, as once, few or many counts, or as a class when the clone is expanded.

J: TRBJ2-7; D: TRBD2; size: -; V: TRBV25-1; length: 16; CDR3: CASSASHSGRSYEQYF; DNA: TGTGCCAGCAGTGCCTCCCATAGCGGGAGGAGCTACGAGCAGTACTTC
J: TRBJ2-7; D: TRBD1; size: few; V: TRBV4-3; length: 15; CDR3: CASSRTGQASYEQYF; DNA: TGCGCCAGCAGCCGTACGGGACAGGCCTCCTACGAGCAGTACTTC
J: TRBJ2-6; D: TRBD1; size: -; V: TRBV5-6; length: 15; CDR3: CASSVDRAGANVLTF; DNA: TGTGCCAGCAGCGTCGACAGGGCTGGGGCCAACGTCCTGACTTTC
J: TRBJ2-2; D: -; size: few; V: TRBV7-2; length: 14; CDR3: CASSRDYKAGELFF; DNA: TGTGCCAGCAGCCGGGATTACAAAGCCGGGGAGCTGTTTTTT
J: TRBJ2-2; D: TRBD1; size: few; V: TRBV7-9; length: 16; CDR3: CASSSRDRENTGELFF; DNA: TGTGCCAGCAGTTCCCGGGACAGGGAGAACACCGGGGAGCTGTTTTTT
J: TRBJ2-7; D: TRBD2; size: -; V: TRBV28; length: 15; CDR3: CASRLLTSGPYEQYF; DNA: TGTGCCAGCAGACTCCTAACTAGCGGGCCCTACGAGCAGTACTTC
J: TRBJ1-4; D: -; size: -; V: TRBV21-1; length: 20; CDR3: CASPEDPQQGPIATNEKLFF; DNA: TGTGCCAGCCCGGAGGACCCCCAACAGGGCCCTATTGCAACTAATGAAAAACTGTTTTTT
J: TRBJ1-1; D: -; size: -; V: TRBV28; length: 12; CDR3: CASSPGATGAFF; DNA: TGTGCCAGCAGCCCCGGCGCGACGGGAGCTTTCTTT
J: TRBJ1-2; D: -; size: few; V: TRBV5-1; length: 14; CDR3: CASSPEAEFYGYTF; DNA: TGCGCCAGCAGCCCGGAGGCCGAATTCTATGGCTACACCTTC
J: TRBJ2-1; D: -; size: -; V: TRBV7-9; length: 14; CDR3: CASSSTGGENEQFF; DNA: TGTGCCAGCAGCTCAACAGGGGGGGAGAATGAGCAGTTCTTC
J: TRBJ2-3; D: TRBD1; size: -; V: TRBV9; length: 16; CDR3: CASSVDGTGNTDTQYF; DNA: TGTGCCAGCAGCGTGGACGGGACAGGTAACACAGATACGCAGTATTTT
J: TRBJ2-3; D: -; size: -; V: TRBV18; length: 15; CDR3: CASSPVGGPADTQYF; DNA: TGTGCCAGCTCGCCCGTGGGGGGGCCGGCAGATACGCAGTATTTT
J: TRBJ1-5; D: TRBD1; size: -; V: TRBV5-1; length: 17; CDR3: CASSLGQGPYSNQPQHF; DNA: TGCGCCAGCAGCTTGGGACAGGGCCCATATAGCAATCAGCCCCAGCATTTT
J: TRBJ2-7; D: -; size: -; V: TRBV6-5; length: 15; CDR3: CASRPGVPPSYEQYF; DNA: TGTGCCAGCAGGCCCGGGGTACCGCCTTCCTACGAGCAGTACTTC
J: TRBJ2-1; D: -; size: -; V: TRBV9; length: 11; CDR3: CASSDYDEQFF; DNA: TGTGCCAGCAGCGACTACGATGAGCAGTTCTTC
J: TRBJ1-4; D: TRBD1; size: -; V: TRBV6-1; length: 17; CDR3: CASSDAAGGGRNEKLFF; DNA: TGTGCCAGCAGTGACGCCGCAGGGGGCGGACGTAATGAAAAACTGTTTTTT
J: TRBJ2-1; D: TRBD2; size: -; V: TRBV7-9; length: 15; CDR3: CASSFSGEGLGEQFF; DNA: TGTGCCAGCAGCTTCTCGGGGGAGGGCCTAGGTGAGCAGTTCTTC
J: TRBJ2-3; D: -; size: -; V: TRBV7-9; length: 12; CDR3: CASSPGGDTQYF; DNA: TGTGCCAGCAGCCCTGGAGGAGATACGCAGTATTTT
J: TRBJ1-2; D: -; size: once; V: TRBV27; length: 13; CDR3: CASSQGANYGYTF; DNA: TGTGCCAGCAGTCAGGGTGCTAACTATGGCTACACCTTC
J: TRBJ1-1; D: -; size: -; V: TRBV6-5; length: 14; CDR3: CASSRNRVNTEAFF; DNA: TGTGCCAGCAGTAGGAACAGGGTGAACACTGAAGCTTTCTTT
J: TRBJ1-1; D: TRBD1; size: -; V: TRBV29-1; length: 13; CDR3: CSVRTGLGTEAFF; DNA: TGCAGCGTTAGGACAGGTCTGGGCACTGAAGCTTTCTTT
J: TRBJ1-5; D: -; size: -; V: TRBV28; length: 15; CDR3: CASNVGRYSNQPQHF; DNA: TGTGCCAGCAACGTGGGGCGTTATAGCAATCAGCCCCAGCATTTT
J: TRBJ1-2; D: TRBD1; size: -; V: TRBV4-3; length: 17; CDR3: CASSQGTGGFVGYGYTF; DNA: TGCGCCAGCAGCCAAGGGACAGGGGGATTCGTTGGCTATGGCTACACCTTC
J: TRBJ1-4; D: -; size: -; V: TRBV10-1; length: 16; CDR3: CASIQFTRGGDEKLFF; DNA: TGCGCCAGCATACAATTTACTAGAGGAGGGGATGAAAAACTGTTTTTT
J: TRBJ1-1; D: -; size: -; V: TRBV9; length: 13; CDR3: CASRPGGGTEAFF; DNA: TGTGCCAGCCGTCCCGGGGGGGGCACTGAAGCTTTCTTT
J: TRBJ1-3; D: -; size: -; V: TRBV29-1; length: 13; CDR3: CSVDRRSGNTIYF; DNA: TGCAGCGTTGACAGGCGCTCTGGAAACACCATATATTTT
J: TRBJ2-5; D: -; size: -; V: TRBV9; length: 15; CDR3: CASSPDTPYQETQYF; DNA: TGTGCCAGCAGCCCGGACACACCGTACCAAGAGACCCAGTACTTC
J: TRBJ2-5; D: -; size: -; V: TRBV7-2; length: 15; CDR3: CASSLGGAVQETQYF; DNA: TGTGCCAGCAGCTTAGGCGGGGCTGTGCAAGAGACCCAGTACTTC
J: TRBJ2-7; D: -; size: -; V: TRBV28; length: 15; CDR3: CASSLAGSGAYEQYF; DNA: TGTGCCAGCAGTTTAGCGGGGTCTGGGGCCTACGAGCAGTACTTC
J: TRBJ2-5; D: TRBD2; size: -; V: TRBV11-3; length: 13; CDR3: CASSLSGAETQYF; DNA: TGTGCCAGCAGCCTTAGCGGGGCCGAGACCCAGTACTTC
J: TRBJ2-1; D: TRBD2; size: -; V: TRBV9; length: 17; CDR3: CASSVDRTSGAYNEQFF; DNA: TGTGCCAGCAGCGTAGACCGTACTAGCGGAGCATACAATGAGCAGTTCTTC